The source of this TCR beta chain is a study of OX40 agonist ivuxolimab in advanced cancers. The wider study: Patients got intravenous ivuxolimab at 0.01 to 10 mg/kg every 2 weeks. Study findings and constraints: Relative to CD4+, CD8+ T cells held more expanded clones on average.

Turning to this clone: Its antigen is undetermined.

With autoimmune disease history or systemic immunosuppression, patients were excluded. The study sampled blood at baseline, cycle 4 day 1, and cycle 7 day 1. Data came from immunoSEQ multiplex PCR; TCRdb stores just in-frame clones and leaves some out. The profile shows around 11,000 clones, just under 75% of them singletons. This CDR3 contains 14 residues. Deletions cut 6 bases from V and 6 bases from J, with 16 bases between. Germline V lookup: CDR1 SNHLY, CDR2 FYNNEI. The receptor's source is an adult with an advanced solid tumor such as melanoma, head and neck, liver or kidney cancer. The chain carries TRBV2 and TRBJ2-3; D possibly uses TRBD1 or TRBD2 (5 bases each). The sample was CD4+ or CD8+ T cells sorted from blood, taken in a trial of the OX40 agonist ivuxolimab. The CDR3 nucleotides are TGTGCCAGCAGACCGGGGCGCTCCGCTGATACGCAGTATTTT. It codes for CASRPGRSADTQYF.